This TCR beta chain was obtained from a study of T cell repertoires in cytomegalovirus infection. Study-wide background: Indications of both CMV infection and matching HLA type were provided by public TCR beta signatures.

J lost 8 bases, V lost 0 bases, and 6 bases had no gene match. Germline V lookup: CDR1 DFQATT, CDR2 SNEGSKA (reference sequence). CDR3 length equals 13 residues. TCRdb re-analysed the reads in MiXCR, keeping a single row per CDR3 protein. The table has about 530,000 distinct CDR3 sequences, about 25% seen once. Study-level points and caveats: Frequencies of public TCR beta families were cumulated, and this identified carriers of CMV plus the relevant HLA. Dominant in the ex vivo response were TCR beta clonotypes restricted by HLA-C and specific for CMV.

This clonotype appeared a few times. Its antigen is not known. Sequencing input: PBMCs. The sequence was collected from a human donor in good health (CMV status not recorded). Some clones in this sample may be carry-over from other donors' samples. The gene calls are TRBV20-1 and TRBJ1-2; 7 positions agree with TRBD1. The CDR3 region has the DNA TGCAGTGCTAGAGAAAAGACAGGGCGGGGCTACACCTTC. Translation gives CSAREKTGRGYTF.